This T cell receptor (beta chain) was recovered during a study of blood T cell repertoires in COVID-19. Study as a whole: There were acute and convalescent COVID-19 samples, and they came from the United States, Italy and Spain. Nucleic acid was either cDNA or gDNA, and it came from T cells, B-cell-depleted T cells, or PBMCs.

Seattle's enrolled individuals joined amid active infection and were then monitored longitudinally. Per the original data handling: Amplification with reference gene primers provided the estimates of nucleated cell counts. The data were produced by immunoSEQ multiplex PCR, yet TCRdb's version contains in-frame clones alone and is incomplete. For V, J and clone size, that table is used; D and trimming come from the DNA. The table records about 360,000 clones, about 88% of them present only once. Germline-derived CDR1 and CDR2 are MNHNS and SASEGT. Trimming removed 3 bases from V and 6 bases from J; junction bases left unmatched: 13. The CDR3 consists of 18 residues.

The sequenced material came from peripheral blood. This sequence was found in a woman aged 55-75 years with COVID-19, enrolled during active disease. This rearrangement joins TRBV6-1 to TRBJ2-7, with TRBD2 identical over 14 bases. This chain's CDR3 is CASSDGLAGGLPTFEQYF. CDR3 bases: TGTGCCAGCAGTGACGGACTAGCGGGGGGCCTCCCCACCTTCGAGCAGTACTTC.